The source of this T cell receptor beta chain is a study of regulatory T cells in long-lasting Graves disease. Time point here: persistent/refractory GD, antithyroid drugs over 5 years with positive TRAb. PBMCs provided the RNA from which the TCR library was made. This clonotype was counted at least ten times. Researchers made TCR beta libraries by using iRepertoire HTBI primers and running Arm-PCR on CDR3 regions. TCRdb re-analysed the multiplex PCR reads in MiXCR, keeping a single row per CDR3 protein. The table has 300,000 to 500,000 distinct CDR3 sequences, less than 25% seen once. V was clipped by 2 bases and J by 2 bases, with 15 bases between them. CDR3 length: 16 residues.

The sequence was collected from a female donor with Graves disease. This chain connects TRBV12-3 or TRBV12-4 to TRBJ1-2, with a possible D match to TRBD1 (5 bases). Specimen: peripheral blood mononuclear cells (PBMCs), collected when the disease was refractory, from a patient treated with antithyroid drugs. This chain's CDR3 is CASSLNWGGGNYGYTF. For the CDR3, the DNA is TGTGCCAGCAGTTTAAATTGGGGGGGAGGGAACTATGGCTACACCTTC.